Listed below are T cell receptor beta chains from one sample, sequenced in a study of cytomegalovirus exposure and HLA in healthy donors. The table came from immunoSEQ multiplex PCR; TCRdb's copy has only in-frame clones and leaves some out. This table holds about 200,000 clones, roughly 80% found once. The sequenced sample consisted of PBMCs. The source is a woman in her thirties or forties in good health and CMV-seronegative. Each CDR3 is given with its conserved first and last residue. D genes are given only for firm matches. Size is stated for part of the rows, as once, few or many counts, or as a class when the clone is expanded.

V	size	D	J	DNA	CDR3
TRBV2	once	TRBD1	TRBJ1-2	TGTGCCAGCAGAACAGGGGGGAACTATGGCTACACCTTC	CASRTGGNYGYTF
TRBV10-3	few	-	TRBJ2-7	TGTGCCATCAGTGAGTCGTTCGGTGGGAGGTACGGGGACGAGCAGTACTTC	CAISESFGGRYGDEQYF
TRBV6-6	once	-	TRBJ2-2	TGTGCCAGCAGTTCGGGACTTTACACCGGGGAGCTGTTTTTT	CASSSGLYTGELFF
TRBV9	-	-	TRBJ1-5	TGTGCCAGCAGCGGGGGGGATAGCAATCAGCCCCAGCATTTT	CASSGGDSNQPQHF
TRBV5-1	few	TRBD2	TRBJ2-1	TGCGCCAGCAGCTCAACTAGCGGGGGTAGCTCCTACAATGAGCAGTTCTTC	CASSSTSGGSSYNEQFF
TRBV5-6	-	TRBD1	TRBJ2-7	TGTGCCAGCAGCCTAGATCTTTCCGGGACAGGGGCTTCCTACGAGCAGTACTTC	CASSLDLSGTGASYEQYF
TRBV7-2	-	TRBD1	TRBJ1-5	TGTGCCAGCAGCCCCGGACAGGGGCTACTAAATCAGCCCCAGCATTTT	CASSPGQGLLNQPQHF
TRBV4-1	-	TRBD2	TRBJ2-4	TGCGCCAGCAGCCTGTCGGGGACTAGCGTGGAGATTCAGTACTTC	CASSLSGTSVEIQYF
TRBV27	-	-	TRBJ1-4	TGTGCCAGCAGTTTGGGGGGGGGTAATAATGAAAAACTGTTTTTT	CASSLGGGNNEKLFF
TRBV27	-	-	TRBJ2-1	TGTGCCAGCAGTATCGCCCTGAGCTCCTACAATGAGCAGTTCTTC	CASSIALSSYNEQFF
TRBV7-3	few	-	TRBJ1-2	TGTGCCAGCAGCTTTGACAAAGGCTATGGCTACACCTTC	CASSFDKGYGYTF
TRBV6-5	-	-	TRBJ1-5	TGTGCCAGCAGACGGGGGGGCGATCAGCCCCAGCATTTT	CASRRGGDQPQHF
TRBV5-1	-	-	TRBJ1-2	TGCGCCAGCAGCTTGGCCGTGGGGGCTATTAGATTAACCTTC	CASSLAVGAIRLTF
TRBV18	-	TRBD1	TRBJ2-2	TGTGCCAGCTCACCACAGGGACAGGGATTCACCGGGGAGCTGTTTTTT	CASSPQGQGFTGELFF
TRBV18	-	-	TRBJ1-4	TGTGCCAGCTCCGATCACCCGGGGGCTAATGAAAAACTGTTTTTT	CASSDHPGANEKLFF
TRBV7-2	-	-	TRBJ1-2	TGTGCCAGCAGCTCCACACGGGGGTACGGCTACACCTTC	CASSSTRGYGYTF
TRBV28	once	TRBD2	TRBJ2-7	TGTGCCAGCAGCTCAGAGGGTTTAGTACTAGCGGGGACCTACGAGCAGTACTTC	CASSSEGLVLAGTYEQYF
TRBV30	-	-	TRBJ1-5	TGTGCCTGGAGCGAGACCGGGGGTCAGCCCCAGCATTTT	CAWSETGGQPQHF
TRBV6-5	-	TRBD2	TRBJ2-5	TGTGCCAGCAGTTACTCCGGACTCGGGAGGGAGACCCAGTACTTC	CASSYSGLGRETQYF
TRBV30	-	TRBD1	TRBJ2-7	TGTGCCTGGACAGGGGGCTACGAGCAGTACTTC	CAWTGGYEQYF
TRBV30	-	TRBD2	TRBJ2-1	TGTGCCTGGAGTGAACTAGCGGCCGAGCAGTTCTTC	CAWSELAAEQFF
TRBV4-1	-	TRBD1	TRBJ1-5	TGCGCCAGCAGCCACGAAGGACAGGGGAATCAGCCCCAGCATTTT	CASSHEGQGNQPQHF